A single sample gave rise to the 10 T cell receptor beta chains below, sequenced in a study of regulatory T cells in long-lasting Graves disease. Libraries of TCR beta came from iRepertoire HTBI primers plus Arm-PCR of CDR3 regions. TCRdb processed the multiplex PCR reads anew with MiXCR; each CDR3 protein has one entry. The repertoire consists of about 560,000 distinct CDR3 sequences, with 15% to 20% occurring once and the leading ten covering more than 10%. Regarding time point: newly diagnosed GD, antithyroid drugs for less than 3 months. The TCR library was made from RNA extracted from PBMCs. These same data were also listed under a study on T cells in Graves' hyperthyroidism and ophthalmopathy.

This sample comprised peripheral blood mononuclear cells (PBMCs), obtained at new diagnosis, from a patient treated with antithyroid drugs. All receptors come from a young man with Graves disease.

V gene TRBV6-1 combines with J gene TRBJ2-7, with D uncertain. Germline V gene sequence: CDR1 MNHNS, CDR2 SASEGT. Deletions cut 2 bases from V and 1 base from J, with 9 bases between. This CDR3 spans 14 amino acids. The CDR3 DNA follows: TGTGCCAGCAGTGAACTGTACCAATCCTACGAGCAGTACTTC. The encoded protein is CASSELYQSYEQYF.

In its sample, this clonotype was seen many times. CDR3: CASTGLITYEQYF. The CDR3 bases are TGTGCCAGTACAGGGCTAATTACCTACGAGCAGTACTTC. This chain joins TRBV2 and TRBJ2-7; maybe TRBD1 (6 bases). Germline CDR1 SNHLY, CDR2 FYNNEI. The CDR3 loop spans 13 amino acids. V lost 9 bases and J 2 bases, leaving 14 bases between the germline ends.

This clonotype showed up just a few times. In nucleotides, the CDR3 is TGTGCCTGGAGTCGACAGGATAATGAGCAGTTCTTC. This translates into CAWSRQDNEQFF. V and J are TRBV30 and TRBJ2-1, with D perhaps matching TRBD1 (6 bases). Germline assignment: CDR1 GTSNPN and CDR2 SVGIG (reference sequence). This CDR3 region has 12 residues. V was clipped by 2 bases and J by 7 bases, with 9 bases between them.

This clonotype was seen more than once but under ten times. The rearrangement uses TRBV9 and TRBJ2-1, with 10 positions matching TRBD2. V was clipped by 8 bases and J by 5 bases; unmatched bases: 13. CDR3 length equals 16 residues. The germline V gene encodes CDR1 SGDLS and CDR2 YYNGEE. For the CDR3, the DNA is TGTGCCAGTTCCCCGGGGACTAGCGTAGTCCACAATGAGCAGTTCTTC. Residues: CASSPGTSVVHNEQFF. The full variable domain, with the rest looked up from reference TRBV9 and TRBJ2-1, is DSGVTQTPKHLITATGQRVTLRCSPRSGDLSVYWYQQSLDQGLQFLIQYYNGEERAKGNILERFSAQQFPDLHSELNLSSLELGDSALYFCASSPGTSVVHNEQFFGPGTRLTVL.

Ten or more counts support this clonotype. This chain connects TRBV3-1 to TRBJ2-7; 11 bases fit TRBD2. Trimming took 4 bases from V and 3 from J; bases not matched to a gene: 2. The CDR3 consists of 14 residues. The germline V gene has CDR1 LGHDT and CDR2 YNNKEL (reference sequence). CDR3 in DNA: TGTGCCAGCAGCCCGGGACTAGCGGACTACGAGCAGTACTTC. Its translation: CASSPGLADYEQYF.

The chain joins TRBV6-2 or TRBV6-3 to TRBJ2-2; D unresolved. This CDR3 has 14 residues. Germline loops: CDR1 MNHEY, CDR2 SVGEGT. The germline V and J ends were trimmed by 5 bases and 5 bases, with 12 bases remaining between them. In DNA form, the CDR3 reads TGTGCCAGCAGTGAAGGCCAAGAGACCGGGGAGCTGTTTTTT. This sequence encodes CASSEGQETGELFF.

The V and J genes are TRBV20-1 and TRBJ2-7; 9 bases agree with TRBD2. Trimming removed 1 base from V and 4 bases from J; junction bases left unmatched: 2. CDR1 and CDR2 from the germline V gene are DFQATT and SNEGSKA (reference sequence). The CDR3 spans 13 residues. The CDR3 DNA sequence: TGCAGTGCTAGAGGACTAGCGGAATACGAGCAGTACTTC. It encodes CSARGLAEYEQYF.

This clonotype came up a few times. The CDR3 DNA reads TGCGCCAGCAGCCATCAAAACAGGGCCGACTATGGCTACACCTTC. Its translation: CASSHQNRADYGYTF. The chain carries TRBV4-1 and TRBJ1-2, with D perhaps matching TRBD1 (6 bases). CDR3 size: 15 residues. V was cut by 3 bases and J by 3 bases, with 14 bases left in between. From germline, CDR1 is MGHRA and CDR2 YSYEKL.

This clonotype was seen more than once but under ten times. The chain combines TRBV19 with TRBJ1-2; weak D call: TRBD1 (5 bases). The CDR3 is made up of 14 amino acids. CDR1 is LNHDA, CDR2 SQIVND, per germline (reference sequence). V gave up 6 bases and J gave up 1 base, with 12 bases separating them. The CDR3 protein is CASRAGPVNYGYTF. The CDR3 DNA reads TGTGCCAGTAGGGCGGGACCGGTTAACTATGGCTACACCTTC.

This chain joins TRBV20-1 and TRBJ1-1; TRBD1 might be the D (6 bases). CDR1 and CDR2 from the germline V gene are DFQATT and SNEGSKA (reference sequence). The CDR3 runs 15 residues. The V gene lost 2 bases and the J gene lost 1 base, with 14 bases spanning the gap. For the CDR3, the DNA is TGCAGTGCTAGAATACCGGGACAACCGAACACTGAAGCTTTCTTT. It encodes CSARIPGQPNTEAFF.